The rows below give T cell receptor beta chains drawn from one sample of a study of cytomegalovirus exposure and HLA in healthy donors. Profiling relied on immunoSEQ multiplex PCR, and the TCRdb table lists in-frame clones only, not all of them. Of fewer than 100,000 clones listed, roughly three quarters are singletons. Sample: PBMCs. These receptors were collected from a woman aged 60 to 75 in good health and CMV-seronegative. The CDR3 runs from the conserved cysteine through the conserved F or W. Each record gives: D gene, V gene, clone size, J gene, CDR3 DNA, CDR3 protein. A D gene is named only where the DNA matches it firmly. A row's size may be missing; if present it is once, few, many or a size class.

-	TRBV27	-	TRBJ1-2	TGTGCCAGCATGGAACAGGGCTCGGCTGGCTACACCTTC	CASMEQGSAGYTF
TRBD2	TRBV4-2	-	TRBJ2-5	TGTGCCAGCAGCCTCCCGGGACTAGACGAGACCCAGTACTTC	CASSLPGLDETQYF
-	TRBV27	-	TRBJ1-4	TGTGCCAGCAGCCTCAGGGGACTAGTTGGAAAACTGTTTTTT	CASSLRGLVGKLFF
TRBD1	TRBV7-2	-	TRBJ2-7	TGTGCCAGCAGCTTAGGACAGGGGGCTTACGAGCAGTACTTC	CASSLGQGAYEQYF
-	TRBV6-6	-	TRBJ2-2	TGTGCCAGCAGTCCCACTCGCATCGGGACCGGGGAGCTGTTTTTT	CASSPTRIGTGELFF
TRBD1	TRBV7-2	-	TRBJ1-2	TGTGCCAGCAGCTTAGAGGGACAGGGGGGCTATGGCTACACCTTC	CASSLEGQGGYGYTF
-	TRBV7-2	once	TRBJ2-3	TGTGCCAGCAGCTTAGCGGGCGGGGACGCAGATACGCAGTATTTT	CASSLAGGDADTQYF
TRBD1	TRBV7-9	-	TRBJ1-2	TGTGCCAGCAGCTTAGACCAGGGGGCGGACTATGGCTACACCTTC	CASSLDQGADYGYTF
TRBD1	TRBV6-5	-	TRBJ1-3	TGTGCCAGCAGTTGGACAGGGGGAAACACCATATATTTT	CASSWTGGNTIYF
TRBD1	TRBV2	-	TRBJ1-4	TGTGCCAGCAGTGAAGGGACAGGCCTTAATGAAAAACTGTTTTTT	CASSEGTGLNEKLFF
-	TRBV18	-	TRBJ1-2	TGTGCCAGCTCACCACCGCAACAGGATGGCTACACCTTC	CASSPPQQDGYTF
TRBD1	TRBV7-2	-	TRBJ1-5	TGTGCCAGCAGCTTAGGACCTTACAGGGGGCCAATAGATCAGCCCCAGCATTTT	CASSLGPYRGPIDQPQHF
TRBD1	TRBV28	-	TRBJ1-2	TGTGCCAGCAGTTTACTGACCCGGGACAGGGGGCCGGGGAGGAGTGGCTACACCTTC	CASSLLTRDRGPGRSGYTF
-	TRBV6-5	-	TRBJ2-1	TGTGCCAGCAGACTTAGTAGCGGCGAGCAGTTCTTC	CASRLSSGEQFF
-	TRBV30	-	TRBJ2-6	TGTGCCTGGAGTCACCCGGGACAAATAAGCTCTGGGGCCAACGTCCTGACTTTC	CAWSHPGQISSGANVLTF
-	TRBV30	-	TRBJ2-7	TGTGCCTGGAGTGTATCAATAACGGGAAGCGAGCAGTACTTC	CAWSVSITGSEQYF
TRBD1	TRBV19	few	TRBJ2-7	TGTGCCAGTAGTATGCCCCAGGACAGGTCCAACTCCTACGAGCAGTACTTC	CASSMPQDRSNSYEQYF
-	TRBV6-5	-	TRBJ2-7	TGTGCCAGCAGTCCCCAGGGACACAATTTGGGGGAGCAGTACTTC	CASSPQGHNLGEQYF
-	TRBV7-2	-	TRBJ1-2	TGTGCCAGCAGCTCGCCGGGTCCCGTCTATGGCTACACCTTC	CASSSPGPVYGYTF
-	TRBV7-2	-	TRBJ2-1	TGTGCCAGCAGCAAGCTCGCTTACAATGAGCAGTTCTTC	CASSKLAYNEQFF
TRBD2	TRBV9	-	TRBJ2-7	TGTGCCAGCAGCGCAGCGGGACTAGGAGGCGAGCAGTACTTC	CASSAAGLGGEQYF
TRBD1	TRBV5-1	-	TRBJ2-3	TGCGCCAGCAGCTTGGCAGACAGGGCCACAGATACGCAGTATTTT	CASSLADRATDTQYF
-	TRBV6-5	-	TRBJ1-5	TGTGCCAGCAGGAGTAGCGGTTTAAGCAATCAGCCCCAGCATTTT	CASRSSGLSNQPQHF
TRBD1	TRBV6-1	-	TRBJ2-7	TGTGCCAGCATTAGTGGGACAGGGGCTCGGGAGCAGTACTTC	CASISGTGAREQYF
TRBD1	TRBV15	few	TRBJ1-4	TGTGCCACCAGCAGATCGGACAGGGGGGGTGAAAAACTGTTTTTT	CATSRSDRGGEKLFF
-	TRBV6-1	-	TRBJ1-2	TGTGCCAGCCCCCGACCGGGGGGCGGCTACACCTTC	CASPRPGGGYTF
-	TRBV7-2	-	TRBJ1-2	TGTGCCAGCAGCCCTCTAAGACTTTATGGCTACACCTTC	CASSPLRLYGYTF
-	TRBV5-6	-	TRBJ1-1	TGTGCCAGCAGCTTGGCAGAAGAATTGAACACTGAAGCTTTCTTT	CASSLAEELNTEAFF
-	TRBV5-6	-	TRBJ2-5	TGTGCCAGCAGCTTGGAAACCTCAGGGGCTTGGGAGACCCAGTACTTC	CASSLETSGAWETQYF
-	TRBV5-5	-	TRBJ1-1	TGTGCCAGCAGCCCGAGCCCGATAAACACTGAAGCTTTCTTT	CASSPSPINTEAFF
TRBD1	TRBV19	once	TRBJ1-1	TGTGCCAGTAGTATAGAGCGACAGGGACGGACTGAAGCTTTCTTT	CASSIERQGRTEAFF
-	TRBV2	-	TRBJ1-3	TGTGCCAGCAGTGTGGTACCGGTAAGCTCTGGAAACACCATATATTTT	CASSVVPVSSGNTIYF
TRBD2	TRBV10-3	once	TRBJ2-7	TGTGCCATCAGCACACTAGCGAGCGAGCAGTACTTC	CAISTLASEQYF
-	TRBV18	-	TRBJ1-1	TGTGCCAGCTCACTAACACCCCAGGGTTTATCTGAAGCTTTCTTT	CASSLTPQGLSEAFF